A selection of T cell receptor beta chains follows, all from one sample in a study of graft-versus-host responses after intestinal transplantation. These TCRs' antigens remain unknown. TCRdb's copy holds only in-frame clones and misses some; the assay was immunoSEQ multiplex PCR. Here the sample spans tens of thousands of clones, roughly nine tenths being singletons. This specimen consisted of unstimulated CD4+ T cells sorted from spleen or lymph node cells, obtained before transplant. The receptors here all came from a human donor who was the organ donor for an intestinal transplant. CDR3s include the opening cysteine and the closing phenylalanine or tryptophan. Each record gives: V gene, clone size, D gene, J gene, CDR3 protein, CDR3 DNA. D genes are given only for firm matches. Some rows mark clone size as missing; the rest say once, few, many or name a class of expanded clone.

V gene: TRBV7-2
clone size: few
D gene: -
J gene: TRBJ2-5
CDR3 protein: CASSFQTSGETQYF
CDR3 DNA: TGTGCCAGCAGCTTCCAGACTAGTGGAGAGACCCAGTACTTC

V gene: TRBV6-5
clone size: -
D gene: -
J gene: TRBJ1-3
CDR3 protein: CASSVTGPGNTIYF
CDR3 DNA: TGTGCCAGCAGTGTTACAGGGCCTGGAAACACCATATATTTT

V gene: TRBV7-9
clone size: -
D gene: TRBD1
J gene: TRBJ1-1
CDR3 protein: CASSLEEGGRGRLDTEAFF
CDR3 DNA: TGTGCCAGCAGCTTAGAGGAAGGAGGCAGGGGGCGTCTGGACACTGAAGCTTTCTTT

V gene: TRBV5-1
clone size: -
D gene: TRBD1
J gene: TRBJ1-1
CDR3 protein: CASSGRGTENTEAFF
CDR3 DNA: TGCGCCAGCAGCGGCAGGGGGACTGAGAACACTGAAGCTTTCTTT

V gene: TRBV7-3
clone size: once
D gene: -
J gene: TRBJ2-7
CDR3 protein: CASRNHEYEQYF
CDR3 DNA: TGTGCCAGCCGCAACCACGAGTACGAGCAGTACTTC

V gene: TRBV6-1
clone size: -
D gene: TRBD1
J gene: TRBJ2-5
CDR3 protein: CASSETGGETQYF
CDR3 DNA: TGTGCCAGCAGTGAAACAGGGGGGGAGACCCAGTACTTC

V gene: TRBV15
clone size: -
D gene: TRBD1
J gene: TRBJ2-3
CDR3 protein: CATSRASGTGADTQYF
CDR3 DNA: TGTGCCACCAGCAGAGCGTCCGGGACAGGGGCAGATACGCAGTATTTT

V gene: TRBV6-6
clone size: -
D gene: -
J gene: TRBJ1-1
CDR3 protein: CASSYVASSRDDAFF
CDR3 DNA: TGTGCCAGCAGTTACGTCGCGTCGAGCAGGGATGATGCTTTCTTT

V gene: TRBV21-1
clone size: -
D gene: -
J gene: TRBJ2-7
CDR3 protein: CASSKALGTPYPF
CDR3 DNA: TGTGCCAGCAGCAAAGCGCTTGGGACACCATATCCCTTC

V gene: TRBV10-2
clone size: few
D gene: TRBD1
J gene: TRBJ1-5
CDR3 protein: CASRGTGFDQPQHF
CDR3 DNA: TGCGCCAGCAGAGGGACAGGGTTTGATCAGCCCCAGCATTTT

V gene: TRBV9
clone size: -
D gene: TRBD1
J gene: TRBJ1-1
CDR3 protein: CASSRQGNTEAFF
CDR3 DNA: TGTGCCAGCAGCAGACAGGGGAACACTGAAGCTTTCTTT

V gene: TRBV5-8
clone size: once
D gene: TRBD1
J gene: TRBJ2-1
CDR3 protein: CASSWGQESSYNEQFF
CDR3 DNA: TGTGCCAGCAGTTGGGGACAGGAGAGCTCCTACAATGAGCAGTTCTTC

V gene: TRBV4-2
clone size: -
D gene: TRBD2
J gene: TRBJ2-1
CDR3 protein: CASSQELLGGRVDEQFF
CDR3 DNA: TGTGCCAGCAGCCAAGAGTTATTGGGCGGGAGGGTAGATGAGCAGTTCTTC

V gene: TRBV6-1
clone size: -
D gene: TRBD1
J gene: TRBJ1-2
CDR3 protein: CASSGRTGKDGYTF
CDR3 DNA: TGTGCCAGCAGTGGCCGGACAGGGAAGGATGGCTACACCTTC

V gene: TRBV29-1
clone size: -
D gene: TRBD2
J gene: TRBJ2-1
CDR3 protein: CSVRSGPSYNEQFF
CDR3 DNA: TGCAGCGTCCGTAGCGGGCCTTCCTACAATGAGCAGTTCTTC

V gene: TRBV30
clone size: -
D gene: -
J gene: TRBJ1-2
CDR3 protein: CAWSVLRWNYGYTF
CDR3 DNA: TGTGCCTGGAGTGTACTTCGGTGGAACTATGGCTACACCTTC

V gene: TRBV30
clone size: -
D gene: -
J gene: TRBJ1-2
CDR3 protein: CAWRRPAGQGANYGYTF
CDR3 DNA: TGTGCCTGGAGAAGGCCGGCAGGACAAGGAGCTAACTATGGCTACACCTTC

V gene: TRBV6-6
clone size: -
D gene: TRBD1
J gene: TRBJ1-3
CDR3 protein: CASSGQGATGNTIYF
CDR3 DNA: TGTGCCAGCAGTGGACAGGGGGCTACTGGAAACACCATATATTTT

V gene: TRBV6-5
clone size: few
D gene: TRBD2
J gene: TRBJ2-1
CDR3 protein: CASSLGLAEFF
CDR3 DNA: TGTGCCAGCAGTCTGGGACTAGCGGAGTTCTTC

V gene: TRBV4-2
clone size: few
D gene: TRBD1
J gene: TRBJ1-5
CDR3 protein: CASSQEGGSYDQPQHF
CDR3 DNA: TGTGCCAGCAGCCAAGAAGGGGGCTCATATGATCAGCCCCAGCATTTT

V gene: TRBV27
clone size: -
D gene: TRBD2
J gene: TRBJ2-7
CDR3 protein: CASSNRGGF
CDR3 DNA: TGTGCCAGCAGTAACCGGGGGGGCTTC

V gene: TRBV28
clone size: -
D gene: TRBD1
J gene: TRBJ1-4
CDR3 protein: CASSLRAGQGNEKLFF
CDR3 DNA: TGTGCCAGCAGTTTAAGGGCGGGACAGGGTAATGAAAAACTGTTTTTT

V gene: TRBV5-7
clone size: few
D gene: TRBD1
J gene: TRBJ1-4
CDR3 protein: CASSLRGQGEKLFF
CDR3 DNA: TGTGCCAGCAGCTTGCGGGGACAGGGTGAAAAACTGTTTTTT

V gene: TRBV7-6
clone size: -
D gene: -
J gene: TRBJ2-2
CDR3 protein: CASGESGELFF
CDR3 DNA: TGTGCCAGCGGGGAGTCCGGGGAGCTGTTTTTT

V gene: TRBV5-5
clone size: -
D gene: TRBD2
J gene: TRBJ2-7
CDR3 protein: CASSLASLAGRIEQYF
CDR3 DNA: TGTGCCAGCAGCTTGGCCTCACTAGCGGGACGCATCGAGCAGTACTTC

V gene: TRBV11-2
clone size: -
D gene: TRBD2
J gene: TRBJ2-2
CDR3 protein: CASSFRAGVGTGELFF
CDR3 DNA: TGTGCCAGCAGCTTCCGAGCGGGAGTTGGCACCGGGGAGCTGTTTTTT

V gene: TRBV5-1
clone size: -
D gene: -
J gene: TRBJ2-5
CDR3 protein: CASSQVIGRGETQYF
CDR3 DNA: TGCGCCAGCAGCCAGGTGATTGGTAGGGGAGAGACCCAGTACTTC

V gene: TRBV7-2
clone size: -
D gene: TRBD2
J gene: TRBJ2-2
CDR3 protein: CASSSRGTSGNTGELFF
CDR3 DNA: TGTGCCAGCAGCTCGAGGGGGACTAGCGGTAACACCGGGGAGCTGTTTTTT

V gene: TRBV7-7
clone size: once
D gene: -
J gene: TRBJ2-2
CDR3 protein: CASSLFPETGELFF
CDR3 DNA: TGTGCTAGCAGCTTATTCCCAGAAACCGGGGAGCTGTTTTTT

V gene: TRBV5-1
clone size: -
D gene: -
J gene: TRBJ2-3
CDR3 protein: CASSFDSSTDTQYF
CDR3 DNA: TGCGCCAGCAGCTTTGACAGTAGCACAGATACGCAGTATTTT

V gene: TRBV7-2
clone size: -
D gene: TRBD2
J gene: TRBJ2-7
CDR3 protein: CASSLRLADTYEQYF
CDR3 DNA: TGTGCCAGCAGCTTAAGACTAGCGGACACCTACGAGCAGTACTTC

V gene: TRBV27
clone size: -
D gene: TRBD1
J gene: TRBJ1-1
CDR3 protein: CASSLRQGMNTEAFF
CDR3 DNA: TGTGCCAGCAGTTTACGACAGGGCATGAACACTGAAGCTTTCTTT

V gene: TRBV13
clone size: -
D gene: TRBD2
J gene: TRBJ2-1
CDR3 protein: CASSPTLAVNNEQFF
CDR3 DNA: TGTGCCAGCAGTCCAACCCTAGCGGTCAACAATGAGCAGTTCTTC

V gene: TRBV27
clone size: -
D gene: TRBD1
J gene: TRBJ1-2
CDR3 protein: CASSPGQGRNGYTF
CDR3 DNA: TGTGCCAGCAGTCCGGGACAGGGGAGAAATGGCTACACCTTC

V gene: TRBV28
clone size: -
D gene: TRBD1
J gene: TRBJ1-2
CDR3 protein: CASIKRTGGYYGYTF
CDR3 DNA: TGTGCCAGCATCAAAAGGACAGGGGGCTACTATGGCTACACCTTC

V gene: TRBV10-3
clone size: -
D gene: -
J gene: TRBJ2-2
CDR3 protein: CAISAWAGMPAGELFF
CDR3 DNA: TGTGCCATCAGTGCCTGGGCAGGGATGCCAGCCGGGGAGCTGTTTTTT

V gene: TRBV7-2
clone size: -
D gene: TRBD2
J gene: TRBJ2-7
CDR3 protein: CASSYHGGGGPPYEQYF
CDR3 DNA: TGTGCCAGCAGCTACCACGGGGGGGGAGGGCCCCCCTACGAGCAGTACTTC

V gene: TRBV19
clone size: once
D gene: TRBD2
J gene: TRBJ2-5
CDR3 protein: CASSIRGLAGAVETQYF
CDR3 DNA: TGTGCCAGTAGTATTCGGGGACTAGCGGGAGCGGTAGAGACCCAGTACTTC

V gene: TRBV28
clone size: -
D gene: TRBD1
J gene: TRBJ2-7
CDR3 protein: CASSLRGTGGGEQYF
CDR3 DNA: TGTGCCAGCAGTTTACGTGGGACAGGGGGAGGCGAGCAGTACTTC

V gene: TRBV11-2
clone size: -
D gene: TRBD1
J gene: TRBJ1-3
CDR3 protein: CASSLVGTGIAGNTIYF
CDR3 DNA: TGTGCCAGCAGCTTAGTCGGGACAGGGATCGCTGGAAACACCATATATTTT

V gene: TRBV6-1
clone size: -
D gene: -
J gene: TRBJ2-3
CDR3 protein: CASRQADTQYF
CDR3 DNA: TGTGCCAGCAGACAGGCCGATACGCAGTATTTT

V gene: TRBV6-1
clone size: -
D gene: -
J gene: TRBJ2-3
CDR3 protein: CASSVNTQYF
CDR3 DNA: TGTGCCTCCTCGGTTAATACGCAGTATTTT

V gene: TRBV6-5
clone size: -
D gene: -
J gene: TRBJ1-2
CDR3 protein: CASSYGREGGYTF
CDR3 DNA: TGTGCCAGCAGTTACGGAAGGGAGGGTGGCTACACCTTC

V gene: TRBV15
clone size: once
D gene: TRBD2
J gene: TRBJ2-5
CDR3 protein: CATSRGRLADQETQYF
CDR3 DNA: TGTGCCACCAGCAGAGGCCGCCTAGCGGACCAAGAGACCCAGTACTTC

V gene: TRBV5-4
clone size: -
D gene: TRBD1
J gene: TRBJ1-3
CDR3 protein: CASSPSPDRGSGNTIYF
CDR3 DNA: TGTGCCAGCAGCCCCTCGCCGGACAGGGGGTCCGGAAACACCATATATTTT

V gene: TRBV6-1
clone size: -
D gene: TRBD2
J gene: TRBJ2-2
CDR3 protein: CASSDTLAGGAGELFF
CDR3 DNA: TGTGCCAGCAGTGATACTCTAGCGGGAGGCGCCGGGGAGCTGTTTTTT

V gene: TRBV7-6
clone size: -
D gene: -
J gene: TRBJ2-5
CDR3 protein: CASSSFGTTSYQETQYF
CDR3 DNA: TGTGCCAGCAGCTCGTTCGGGACAACTAGTTATCAAGAGACCCAGTACTTC

V gene: TRBV6-4
clone size: once
D gene: TRBD1
J gene: TRBJ1-1
CDR3 protein: CASSFTGQGNPEAFF
CDR3 DNA: TGTGCCAGCAGTTTTACGGGACAGGGGAACCCTGAAGCTTTCTTT

V gene: TRBV4-2
clone size: -
D gene: -
J gene: TRBJ1-5
CDR3 protein: CASSQETAQRNQPQHF
CDR3 DNA: TGTGCCAGCAGCCAAGAGACGGCACAGAGAAATCAGCCCCAGCATTTT

V gene: TRBV5-1
clone size: -
D gene: -
J gene: TRBJ1-2
CDR3 protein: CASSPRGYGYTF
CDR3 DNA: TGCGCCAGCAGCCCCCGAGGGTATGGCTACACCTTC

V gene: TRBV2
clone size: -
D gene: -
J gene: TRBJ2-7
CDR3 protein: CASSDEYEQYF
CDR3 DNA: TGTGCCAGCAGTGATGAGTACGAGCAGTACTTC

V gene: TRBV28
clone size: -
D gene: -
J gene: TRBJ1-5
CDR3 protein: CASSLVGQPQHF
CDR3 DNA: TGTGCCAGCAGTTTAGTCGGTCAGCCCCAGCATTTT

V gene: TRBV28
clone size: -
D gene: -
J gene: TRBJ1-2
CDR3 protein: CASSRVGGRANYGYTF
CDR3 DNA: TGTGCCAGCAGCAGGGTCGGGGGGCGGGCTAACTATGGCTACACCTTC

V gene: TRBV5-1
clone size: -
D gene: -
J gene: TRBJ1-4
CDR3 protein: CASSLAGATNEKLFF
CDR3 DNA: TGCGCCAGCAGCTTGGCGGGAGCAACTAATGAAAAACTGTTTTTT

V gene: TRBV27
clone size: -
D gene: TRBD1
J gene: TRBJ2-7
CDR3 protein: CASSSAGTGGWEQYF
CDR3 DNA: TGTGCCAGCAGTTCCGCCGGGACAGGGGGTTGGGAGCAGTACTTC

V gene: TRBV19
clone size: -
D gene: -
J gene: TRBJ1-1
CDR3 protein: CASSIDITARAFF
CDR3 DNA: TGTGCCAGTAGTATAGATATCACGGCTAGAGCTTTCTTT

V gene: TRBV6-1
clone size: -
D gene: -
J gene: TRBJ2-7
CDR3 protein: CASKGGTIPYEQYF
CDR3 DNA: TGTGCCAGCAAGGGGGGGACAATACCTTACGAGCAGTACTTC

V gene: TRBV5-1
clone size: -
D gene: TRBD2
J gene: TRBJ2-1
CDR3 protein: CASSLALAGVNEQFF
CDR3 DNA: TGCGCCAGCAGCTTGGCCCTAGCGGGAGTCAATGAGCAGTTCTTC

V gene: TRBV5-1
clone size: -
D gene: TRBD1
J gene: TRBJ2-3
CDR3 protein: CASSLDWTGYTDTQYF
CDR3 DNA: TGCGCCAGCAGCTTGGACTGGACAGGATACACAGATACGCAGTATTTT

V gene: TRBV7-2
clone size: -
D gene: -
J gene: TRBJ1-1
CDR3 protein: CASSLSGGTEAFF
CDR3 DNA: TGTGCCAGCAGCTTAAGCGGGGGTACTGAAGCTTTCTTT